The rows below give T cell receptor beta chains drawn from one sample of a study of cytomegalovirus exposure and HLA in healthy donors. TCRdb's table, derived via immunoSEQ multiplex PCR, lists solely in-frame clones and lacks some. The sample holds more than 85,000 clones, approximately 12% seen once. The sample was PBMCs. Receptors were obtained from a man aged 35-49 years in good health and CMV-seropositive. Each CDR3 is given with its conserved first and last residue. The order of the fields is CDR3 length, J gene, clone size, V gene, D gene, CDR3 DNA, CDR3 protein. The D gene is left open where the match is weak. Rows give clone size only sometimes, using once, few, many, or a class for an expanded clone.

17 TRBJ2-1 NA TRBV7-8 TRBD2 TGTGCCAGCAGCGAACCTCTGCCAGCGGGAGTTGGCAATGAGCAGTTCTTC CASSEPLPAGVGNEQFF
14 TRBJ2-7 few TRBV7-9 NA TGTGCCAGCACCCTATCTACTGCCGCCTACGAGCAGTACTTC CASTLSTAAYEQYF
18 TRBJ2-3 NA TRBV10-3 NA TGTGCCATCTCACAGGGGTTGGCAGCGGGAGATGGGACAGATACGCAGTATTTT CAISQGLAAGDGTDTQYF
12 TRBJ1-1 NA TRBV6-5 NA TGTGCCAGCTACGGGACATACACTGAAGCTTTCTTT CASYGTYTEAFF
15 TRBJ2-7 NA TRBV7-2 NA TGTGCCAGCAGCTTAACGGGGGTTCTTGGGGACGAGCAGTACTTC CASSLTGVLGDEQYF
15 TRBJ2-5 few TRBV29-1 NA TGCAGCGTTCGAATAACGCCAGGAGGTGACGAGACCCAGTACTTC CSVRITPGGDETQYF
13 TRBJ2-5 few TRBV10-3 NA TGTGCCATCAGGAGACAGGGAGGAGAGACCCAGTACTTC CAIRRQGGETQYF
16 TRBJ2-3 NA TRBV7-2 TRBD2 TGTGCCAGCAGCTCGTGGTTAGCGGGAGGCACAGATACGCAGTATTTT CASSSWLAGGTDTQYF
16 TRBJ2-5 NA TRBV10-3 TRBD2 TGTGCCATCAGCGAAGGACTAGCGGGAGTAGGAGAGACCCAGTACTTC CAISEGLAGVGETQYF
12 TRBJ1-3 NA TRBV19 NA TGTGCCACCCAGGGTAGCGGAAACACCATATATTTT CATQGSGNTIYF
16 TRBJ2-5 few TRBV7-8 TRBD2 TGTGCCAGCAGCCCTCCCGGGACTAGGGGCCCAGAGACCCAGTACTTC CASSPPGTRGPETQYF
16 TRBJ2-7 few TRBV27 TRBD2 TGTGCCAGCAGTTTACATCGGGACGCGGGAGTCTACGAGCAGTACTTC CASSLHRDAGVYEQYF
16 TRBJ1-5 NA TRBV15 NA TGTGCCACCAGCAGAGTCGGAGGCCTAGGCAATCAGCCCCAGCATTTT CATSRVGGLGNQPQHF
15 TRBJ2-7 NA TRBV27 TRBD2 TGTGCCAGCAGTTTATCGACTAGCGGCGATTACGAGCAGTACTTC CASSLSTSGDYEQYF
15 TRBJ2-5 NA TRBV7-8 NA TGTGCCAGCAGCTTCGTTTTGGGAGACCAAGAGACCCAGTACTTC CASSFVLGDQETQYF